One and the same sample provided the 8 T cell receptor beta chains below, sequenced in a study of blood T cell repertoires in COVID-19 (dated by TCRdb to about 2020). Receptors were amplified or captured by the immunoSEQ multiplex PCR assay. Imported from immuneACCESS, the table was reduced by TCRdb to in-frame sequences with V and J called. These copies leave out some clones; in studies compared against another copy, an unresolved V gene accounts for under half, and the cause of the remainder is not known. This sample gives 200,000 to 300,000 clones in total; about nine tenths of them show up just once. Together, the top ten hold around 0.83% of the sample. The sequenced material came from peripheral blood. The receptor source for this set is a man between 25 and 39 years old with COVID-19, enrolled during active disease.

CDR3 in amino acids: CASSLTSGASTDTQYF. For the CDR3, the DNA is TGTGCCAGCAGCTTAACGAGCGGGGCTAGCACAGATACGCAGTATTTT. This chain connects TRBV7-2 to TRBJ2-3; 7 bases are a match to TRBD2. The CDR3 consists of 16 residues. Looked up from germline, CDR1 is SGHTA and CDR2 is FQGNSA. V shed 2 bases, J shed 0 bases, and the junction held 5 bases outside the gene matches.

This clone occurred once. This chain's CDR3 is CASSRLAGLSGNTIYF. The CDR3 DNA is TGTGCCAGCAGCCGTCTCGCTGGGCTCTCTGGAAACACCATATATTTT. The gene calls are TRBV3-1 (or the pseudogene TRBV3-2) and TRBJ1-3; D not certain. In germline, CDR1 is LGHDT, CDR2 YNNKEL (reference sequence). There are 16 residues in the CDR3. With 4 bases removed from V and 0 bases from J, the gap between germline ends came to 13 bases.

To note about this clone: This sample includes further DNA sequences coding for the same CDR3. The V and J genes are TRBV6-4 and TRBJ2-1, with 8 positions matching TRBD2. The V segment lost 5 bases and the J segment 4 bases; nucleotides outside the gene matches: 7. The CDR3 sequence is 15 residues long. Germline CDR1 reads MRHNA; CDR2 reads SNTAGT. This CDR3 is CASSTTGLDYNEQFF. The CDR3 DNA reads TGTGCCAGCAGTACAACGGGACTAGATTACAATGAGCAGTTCTTC.

This rearrangement joins TRBV11-2 to TRBJ2-2, with TRBD2 identical over 10 bases. The V gene end was trimmed by 0 bases and the J gene end by 5 bases; junction bases not matched to a gene: 9. Germline lookup yields CDR1 SGHAT and CDR2 FQNNGV. CDR3 length equals 18 residues. The CDR3 sequence is CASSLDRPSGGRTGELFF. The CDR3, as DNA: TGTGCCAGCAGCTTAGATAGGCCTAGCGGGGGACGAACCGGGGAGCTGTTTTTT.

The chain joins TRBV9 to TRBJ2-5, with 11 bases matching TRBD2. V was clipped by 2 bases and J by 2 bases; unmatched bases: 5. Looked up from germline, CDR1 is SGDLS and CDR2 is YYNGEE. The CDR3 is 16 residues long. DNA for the CDR3: TGTGCCAGCAGCGTTAGCGGGGGGGGGAGGCAAGAGACCCAGTACTTC. Translation: CASSVSGGGRQETQYF.

The rearrangement links TRBV6-5 to TRBJ1-4; 8 bases line up with TRBD1. The ends lost 5 bases at V and 8 bases at J; junction bases unmatched: 4. The CDR3 is 13 amino acids. In germline, CDR1 is MNHEY, CDR2 SVGAGI. The CDR3 DNA follows: TGTGCCAGCAGTCCTACAGGGGGAGAAAAACTGTTTTTT. Protein product: CASSPTGGEKLFF.

The gene calls are TRBV13 and TRBJ2-3; 12 nucleotides align to TRBD2. The germline V gene encodes CDR1 PRHDT and CDR2 FYEKMQ (reference sequence). V shed 5 bases, J shed 2 bases, and the junction held 8 bases outside the gene matches. This CDR3 is 17 amino acids long. CDR3 region: CASSLKTSGGATDTQYF. The CDR3 bases are TGTGCCAGCAGCCTGAAGACTAGCGGGGGTGCCACAGATACGCAGTATTTT.

The V and J genes are TRBV4-1 and TRBJ2-3; D is perhaps TRBD1 (8 bases). Germline V gene sequence: CDR1 MGHRA, CDR2 YSYEKL. Trimming removed 3 bases from V and 5 bases from J, with 21 bases in between. The CDR3 has 17 amino acids. Written as DNA, the CDR3 is TGCGCCAGCAGCCAGCCCGTCAGGGGGCCGGGGGGAGATACGCAGTATTTT. As protein: CASSQPVRGPGGDTQYF.